Below are 13 T cell receptor beta chains sequenced from a single sample in a study of CD8+ T cells in alopecia areata. RNA extraction was followed by reverse transcription into cDNA, which acted as the sequencing template. TCRdb keeps only in-frame clones here, not all; method: immunoSEQ multiplex PCR. The table lists about 64,000 clones, more than 45% of them singletons. This sample's treatment: oral pan-JAK inhibitor, 5-10 mg twice daily. Sample: CD8+ T cells sorted from blood, taken around week 37, from a patient treated with tofacitinib. These receptor sequences come from a human donor with alopecia areata.

The CDR3 DNA reads as TGTGCCAGCAGTTACCAGACAACGAACACTGAAGCTTTCTTT. It yields the protein CASSYQTTNTEAFF. V gene TRBV6-5 combines with J gene TRBJ1-1, with D unclear. Trimming removed 2 bases at V and 1 base at J, with 8 bases between. The length of the CDR3 is 14 residues. The germline gives CDR1 MNHEY, CDR2 SVGAGI.

The chain employs TRBV27 and TRBJ1-2; unclear D gene. This CDR3 has 14 amino acids. The V and J ends lost 5 bases and 5 bases respectively, with 15 bases between them. Germline CDR1 reads MNHEY; CDR2 reads SMNVEV (reference sequence). The CDR3 DNA reads as TGTGCCAGCAGTCCCCGGGGAAGATCGTATGGCTACACCTTC. This codes for CASSPRGRSYGYTF.

This clone was counted only a few times. This rearrangement joins TRBV5-1 to TRBJ2-7, with 10 bases lining up with TRBD1. Germline V gives CDR1 SGHRS, CDR2 YFSETQ. The CDR3 is made up of 14 amino acids. Trimming removed 4 bases from V and 5 bases from J; junction bases left unmatched: 6. The CDR3 sequence: CASSADRGYDEQYF. For the CDR3, the DNA is TGCGCCAGCAGCGCGGACAGGGGGTACGACGAGCAGTACTTC.

A few counts support this clone. The V call is TRBV29-1, the J call TRBJ2-1; D not resolved. The CDR3 totals 10 residues. Germline-derived CDR1 and CDR2 are SQVTM and ANQGSEA. Trimming took 5 bases from V and 7 from J, leaving 6 bases between them. CDR3 sequence reads: CSVPGNEQFF. CDR3 sequence (DNA): TGCAGCGTTCCTGGGAATGAGCAGTTCTTC.

This clone was found a few times. The V gene is TRBV28, the J gene TRBJ2-5; D not certain. Germline V gives CDR1 MDHEN, CDR2 SYDVKM. The CDR3 spans 15 residues. V gave up 2 bases and J gave up 3 bases, with 13 bases separating them. The CDR3 region has the DNA TGTGCCAGCAGTTTAAATATGTTACTAAAAGAGACCCAGTACTTC. It yields the protein CASSLNMLLKETQYF. Complete variable domain (other parts from reference TRBV28 and TRBJ2-5): DVKVTQSSRYLVKRTGEKVFLECVQDMDHENMFWYRQDPGLGLRLIYFSYDVKMKEKGDIPEGYSVSREKKERFSLILESASTNQTSMYLCASSLNMLLKETQYFGPGTRLLVL.

The CDR3 DNA reads TGCGCCAGCAGCTTGGGGCAGGCCGTTTTGGATACGCAGTATTTT. Its protein is CASSLGQAVLDTQYF. This chain links TRBV5-1 with TRBJ2-3; D is unclear. CDR1 and CDR2 (germline): SGHRS, YFSETQ. Trimming took off 0 bases at V and 6 bases at J, with 14 bases between the two ends. CDR3 length equals 15 residues.

J is TRBJ1-2 and V is TRBV9; the D is unclear. The V end was cut by 3 bases, the J end by 0 bases, with 9 bases between. The germline gives CDR1 SGDLS, CDR2 YYNGEE. This CDR3 spans 14 amino acids. The CDR3 region is CASSGPAPNYGYTF. CDR3 sequence (DNA): TGTGCCAGCAGCGGGCCCGCTCCTAACTATGGCTACACCTTC.

The chain employs TRBV5-1 and TRBJ2-2, with a possible D match to TRBD1 (6 bases). Germline CDR1 reads SGHRS; CDR2 reads YFSETQ. The CDR3 has 17 amino acids. Between the trimmed V and J ends, which lost 4 bases and 1 base, there was a span of 17 bases. CDR3 in amino acids: CASSRRQVFKNTGELFF. CDR3 nucleotide sequence: TGCGCCAGCAGCCGCCGACAGGTCTTCAAGAACACCGGGGAGCTGTTTTTT.

The chain employs TRBV29-1 and TRBJ1-1, with TRBD1 identical over 11 bases. The CDR3 runs 11 residues. The germline V gene encodes CDR1 SQVTM and CDR2 ANQGSEA. Trimming cost V 7 bases and J 8 bases; bases outside gene matches: 3. The CDR3 DNA follows: TGCAGCGGTGGGACAGGGGGGGAAGCTTTCTTT. Its translation is CSGGTGGEAFF.

This clone was observed a few times. The gene calls are TRBV2 and TRBJ2-3; D ambiguous. CDR1 and CDR2 (germline): SNHLY, FYNNEI. This CDR3 has 11 amino acids. V was shortened by 10 bases and J by 0 bases, with 5 bases between the two germline ends. As DNA, the CDR3 is TGTGCCACCTATAGCACAGATACGCAGTATTTT. It encodes CATYSTDTQYF. The full variable domain, with the rest looked up from reference TRBV2 and TRBJ2-3, is EPEVTQTPSHQVTQMGQEVILRCVPISNHLYFYWYRQILGQKVEFLVSFYNNEISEKSEIFDDQFSVERPDGSNFTLKIRSTKLEDSAMYFCATYSTDTQYFGPGTRLTVL.

The genes are TRBV27 and TRBJ2-3; possible D gene TRBD2, 6 bases. Germline CDR1 reads MNHEY; CDR2 reads SMNVEV (reference sequence). Trimming shortened V by 8 bases and J by 0 bases, and 15 bases separated the two germline ends. This CDR3 is built from 15 residues. CDR3 region: CASAVARGSTDTQYF. CDR3 coding DNA: TGTGCCAGCGCCGTAGCCCGGGGGAGCACAGATACGCAGTATTTT.

The V call is TRBV15, the J call TRBJ2-7; D call uncertain. CDR3 length: 14 amino acids. Trimming shortened V by 3 bases and J by 2 bases, and 11 bases separated the two germline ends. The germline V gene has CDR1 LNHNV and CDR2 YYDKDF (reference sequence). Here the CDR3 reads CATSSPGTTYEQYF. The CDR3 DNA sequence: TGTGCCACCAGCAGTCCTGGCACAACCTACGAGCAGTACTTC.

The J gene is TRBJ2-1, the V gene TRBV5-4; 10 positions agree with TRBD2. The CDR3 totals 16 residues. The V gene's germline CDR1 is SGHNT and CDR2 YYREEE (reference sequence). Germline trimming cut 0 bases from V and 3 bases from J; bases unmatched to any gene: 3. CDR3 amino acids: CASSLEASGSYNEQFF. CDR3 bases: TGTGCCAGCAGCTTGGAGGCTAGCGGGAGCTACAATGAGCAGTTCTTC.